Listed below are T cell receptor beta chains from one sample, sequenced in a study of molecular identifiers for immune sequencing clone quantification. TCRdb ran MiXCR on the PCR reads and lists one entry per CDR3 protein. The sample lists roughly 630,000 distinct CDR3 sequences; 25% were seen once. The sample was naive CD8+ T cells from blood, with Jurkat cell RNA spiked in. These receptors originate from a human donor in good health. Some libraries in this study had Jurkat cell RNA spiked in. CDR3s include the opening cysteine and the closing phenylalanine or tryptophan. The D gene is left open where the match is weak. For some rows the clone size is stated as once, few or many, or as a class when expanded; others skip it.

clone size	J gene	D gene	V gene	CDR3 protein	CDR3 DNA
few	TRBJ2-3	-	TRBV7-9	CAGSLEGWGTDTQYF	TGTGCCGGCAGCTTAGAGGGATGGGGCACAGATACGCAGTATTTT
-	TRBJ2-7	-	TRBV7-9	CASSGQNLGEQYF	TGTGCCAGCAGCGGACAGAACCTGGGGGAGCAGTACTTC
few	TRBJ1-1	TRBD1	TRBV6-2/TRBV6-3	CASREADRLNTEAFF	TGTGCCAGCAGGGAAGCGGACAGGCTGAACACTGAAGCTTTCTTT
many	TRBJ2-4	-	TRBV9	CASSGGSKNIQYF	TGTGCCAGCAGCGGGGGTAGCAAAAACATTCAGTACTTC
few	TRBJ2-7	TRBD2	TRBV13	CASSSQREGPLSVGGQYF	TGTGCCAGCAGCTCCCAGAGGGAGGGTCCCCTGAGCGTCGGCGGGCAGTACTTC
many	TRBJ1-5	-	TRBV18	CASSPSVNQPQHF	TGTGCCAGCTCACCATCGGTAAATCAGCCCCAGCATTTT
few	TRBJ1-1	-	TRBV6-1	CASSDPGPEAFF	TGTGCCAGCAGTGACCCCGGCCCTGAAGCTTTCTTT
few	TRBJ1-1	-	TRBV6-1	CASRSVETRNTEAFF	TGTGCCAGCAGATCCGTGGAGACTCGCAACACTGAAGCTTTCTTT
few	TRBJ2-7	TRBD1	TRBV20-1	CRTWAWWGRDRGAYEQYF	TGCAGGACGTGGGCGTGGTGGGGTCGGGACAGGGGTGCCTACGAGCAGTACTTC
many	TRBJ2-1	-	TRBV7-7	CASRRALEDEQFF	TGTGCTAGCAGAAGGGCCCTGGAGGATGAGCAGTTCTTC
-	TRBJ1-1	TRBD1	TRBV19	CASSIVGRGRFGDTEVFF	TGTGCCAGTAGTATAGTGGGCAGGGGGCGATTTGGAGACACTGAAGTTTTCTTT
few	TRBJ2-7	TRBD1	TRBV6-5	CASSKLFRGKIYGQYF	TGTGCCAGCAGTAAACTCTTCAGGGGGAAAATATACGGGCAGTACTTC
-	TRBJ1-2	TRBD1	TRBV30	CAWGAGQGDSYTF	TGTGCCTGGGGCGCCGGACAGGGTGACAGCTACACCTTC
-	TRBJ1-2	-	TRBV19	CASSTGPGYTF	TGTGCCAGTAGTACAGGGCCTGGCTACACCTTC
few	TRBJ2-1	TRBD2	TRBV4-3	CASSQVAGVGNEQFF	TGCGCCAGCAGCCAAGTAGCGGGAGTAGGGAATGAGCAGTTCTTC
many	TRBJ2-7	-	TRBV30	CAWSTGRSGEQYF	TGTGCCTGGAGTACGGGTCGTTCGGGTGAGCAGTACTTC
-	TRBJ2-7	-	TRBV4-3	CASSQDRTVSGNSYEQYF	TGCGCCAGCAGCCAAGACCGCACTGTTAGCGGAAACTCCTACGAGCAGTACTTC
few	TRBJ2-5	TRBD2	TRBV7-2	CASSLAPLDSGTEDGETQYF	TGTGCCAGCAGCTTAGCCCCCCTTGACAGCGGGACGGAGGATGGGGAGACCCAGTACTTC
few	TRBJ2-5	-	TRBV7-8	CASSQEGVPETQYF	TGTGCCAGCAGCCAAGAGGGGGTCCCAGAGACCCAGTACTTC
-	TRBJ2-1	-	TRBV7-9	CASSLWPATPLNGNEQFF	TGTGCCAGCAGCTTATGGCCGGCCACTCCACTAAACGGCAATGAGCAGTTCTTC
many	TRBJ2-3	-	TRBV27	CASSVYQGSTDTQYF	TGTGCCAGCAGCGTTTATCAGGGTAGCACAGATACGCAGTATTTT
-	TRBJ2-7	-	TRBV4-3	CASSQDPGRLNEQYF	TGCGCCAGCAGCCAAGATCCGGGCAGGTTAAACGAGCAGTACTTC
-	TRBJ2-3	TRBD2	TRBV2	CASSDVGAGGPTDTQYF	TGTGCCAGCAGTGACGTCGGGGCGGGGGGGCCTACAGATACGCAGTATTTT
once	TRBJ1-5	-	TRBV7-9	CASGLELGTKINLPQHF	TGTGCCAGCGGCTTAGAGCTGGGAACTAAGATCAATCTGCCCCAGCATTTT
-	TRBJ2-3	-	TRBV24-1	CATSDLWSTSTDTQYF	TGTGCCACCAGTGATTTGTGGAGTACTAGCACAGATACGCAGTATTTT
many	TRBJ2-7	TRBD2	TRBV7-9	CASSSGLLSSYEQYF	TGTGCCAGCAGCTCGGGACTACTATCCTCCTACGAGCAGTACTTC
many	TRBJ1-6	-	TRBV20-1	CSAQPRRGNSPLHF	TGCAGTGCTCAGCCGCGGCGGGGTAATTCACCCCTCCACTTT
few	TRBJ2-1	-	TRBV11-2	CASSSPLYNEQFF	TGTGCCAGCAGCTCACCCCTCTACAATGAGCAGTTCTTC
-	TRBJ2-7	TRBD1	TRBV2	CASSEKWAGGYEQYF	TGTGCCAGCAGTGAAAAATGGGCAGGGGGCTACGAGCAGTACTTC
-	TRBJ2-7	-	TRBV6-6	CANNPFRYDSYEQYF	TGTGCCAACAACCCCTTTCGATACGACTCCTACGAGCAGTACTTC
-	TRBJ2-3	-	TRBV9	CASSIAGLRISTSSTDTQYF	TGTGCCAGCAGCATAGCAGGGTTGAGGATCTCAACCTCTAGCACAGATACGCAGTATTTT